The present TCR beta chain was sequenced within a study of CD8 T cells in Susac syndrome (dated by TCRdb to between 2018 and 2021). In terms of the full investigation: Whether CD8+ T cell activation and differentiation in Susac syndrome was antigen driven was tested using repertoire sequencing. CD8+ T cell repertoire clonality was compared between around eleven healthy donors, approximately 14 Susac syndrome patients and roughly 15 multiple sclerosis patients. Beyond this particular receptor, the publication reports: The number of individuals in the TCR sequencing and HLA analysis was acknowledged as relatively small.

Details on this clonotype: This receptor's antigen is unknown. Base qualities are missing; no much larger clone stands one base away.

RNA was extracted with the RNeasy kit and roughly 0.45 to 1 ug was reverse transcribed using random hexamers. The immunoSEQ multiplex PCR assay, which covers 54 Vbeta and 13 Jbeta segments, was used to amplify TCR beta CDR3 regions. PCR amplification bias was corrected by using a synthetic template baseline for primer optimization and computational correction. In the original analysis: Only productive sequences were kept, with reads annotated to V, D and J genes according to IMGT and analyzed in immunoSEQ Analyzer. Clonality was calculated as one minus the Shannon entropy normalized by log2 of the number of productive unique sequences. For each patient and control, public and private clones were evaluated among the 100 most prevalent clones. Susac-specific clones were defined as absent from healthy and MS cohorts, around 970 published viral clones and other ImmuneACCESS disease sequences. Clones were called with MiXCR by TCRdb after fastp trimmed the public reads at Q25, and only in-frame beta chains were retained. Rows merge per CDR3 protein into single entries with the most common DNA and genes. V and J calls and clone size were set by TCRdb, not the authors. In all, the sample holds about 290,000 distinct CDR3 sequences, and 85% of those were seen once. Of the sample, 0.2% to 0.25% is held by the ten largest clones.

The germline V gene (reference sequence) yields LNHDA for CDR1 and SQIVND for CDR2. Relative to germline, V is 8 bases shorter and J is 0 bases shorter, with 14 bases between their ends. The CDR3 covers 15 residues, taking in both the cysteine and the phenylalanine. The CDR3 DNA has 45 bases and is translated from base 1. High-throughput TCR beta sequencing profiled peripheral blood CD8+ and CD4+ T cells from healthy donors, Susac syndrome patients and multiple sclerosis patients. Multiple sclerosis controls were treatment-naive patients with stable or active relapsing-remitting disease fulfilling revised McDonald criteria. Bulk CD8+ and CD4+ T cells were purified by magnetic negative isolation, while CD8+ TEMRA cells were enriched using FACS. Blood was collected in EDTA tubes and processed within 24 hours, with PBMCs isolated through density gradient centrifugation. PBMCs destined for TCR sequencing were cryopreserved in liquid nitrogen and later thawed in a 37 °C water bath. Purity of sorted or isolated CD4+, CD8+ and CD8+ TEMRA cells was at least 90%.

The source material was CD8+ T cells from PBMCs. The chain was built from TRBV19 and TRBJ2-1; the D region possibly corresponds to TRBD1 (6 bases align). The origin of this receptor is a human donor with multiple sclerosis. The CDR3 sequence is CASRSQGSSYNEQFF. The bases are TGTGCCAGTCGCAGCCAGGGGAGCTCCTACAATGAGCAGTTCTTC. Beyond the CDR3, the reference TRBV19 and TRBJ2-1 genes provide the residues; the full variable domain reads: DGGITQSPKYLFRKEGQNVTLSCEQNLNHDAMYWYRQDPGQGLRLIYYSQIVNDFQKGDIAEGYSVSREKKESFPLTVTSAQKNPTAFYLCASRSQGSSYNEQFFGPGTRLTVL.